What follows are 7 T cell receptor beta chains derived from one specimen sequenced in a study of cytomegalovirus exposure and HLA in healthy donors. Primers for the PCR totalled 60 Vbeta and 13 Jbeta. TCRdb keeps only in-frame clones here, not all; method: immunoSEQ multiplex PCR. Its listing shows tens of thousands of clones. Sequencing was performed on PBMCs. The receptors were gathered from a male donor in good health and CMV-seropositive.

J is TRBJ2-7 and V is TRBV6-5; 8 nucleotides match TRBD2. Germline CDR1 MNHEY, CDR2 SVGAGI. This CDR3 region has 16 residues. After removal of 4 bases from V and 0 bases from J, the junction contained 8 bases not matched to a gene. CDR3 nucleotide sequence: TGTGCCAGCAGTTCCCTGGGGACTAGAAACTCCTACGAGCAGTACTTC. Translating gives CASSSLGTRNSYEQYF.

The rearrangement uses TRBV7-9 and TRBJ1-5, with D maybe TRBD1 (6 bases). V lost 2 bases, J lost 5 bases, and 19 bases lay in between. CDR3 size: 17 residues. The germline gives CDR1 SEHNR, CDR2 FQNEAQ (reference sequence). As DNA, the CDR3 is TGTGCCAGCAGCTTAATCCTGCAGGGGATAGAGGATCAGCCCCAGCATTTT. Protein sequence: CASSLILQGIEDQPQHF.

This chain links TRBV27 with TRBJ1-5, with D tentatively TRBD1 (6 bases). V lost 0 bases and J 4 bases, leaving 10 bases between the germline ends. The CDR3 spans 15 residues. Germline values: CDR1 MNHEY, CDR2 SMNVEV (reference sequence). CDR3 region: CASSLSVRGNQPQHF. In DNA form, the CDR3 reads TGTGCCAGCAGTTTATCTGTAAGGGGGAATCAGCCCCAGCATTTT.

V is TRBV18 and J is TRBJ1-1, with D maybe TRBD1 (5 bases). The germline V gene has CDR1 KGHSH and CDR2 LQKENI. The germline V and J ends were trimmed by 2 bases and 0 bases, with 10 bases remaining between them. The CDR3 is 15 amino acids. The CDR3 bases are TGTGCCAGCTCACCAACCCCGGGGGTGAACACTGAAGCTTTCTTT. It encodes CASSPTPGVNTEAFF.

This chain connects TRBV19 to TRBJ1-4, with TRBD1 as a possible D gene (6 bases). Germline V gene data show CDR1 as LNHDA and CDR2 as SQIVND (reference sequence). The CDR3 is made up of 14 amino acids. V lost 2 bases and J lost 7, with 11 bases in between. This chain's CDR3 is CASSIRPTGEKLFF. The CDR3 bases are TGTGCCAGTAGTATACGACCGACAGGTGAAAAACTGTTTTTT. The whole variable domain, remainder taken from reference TRBV19 and TRBJ1-4, is DGGITQSPKYLFRKEGQNVTLSCEQNLNHDAMYWYRQDPGQGLRLIYYSQIVNDFQKGDIAEGYSVSREKKESFPLTVTSAQKNPTAFYLCASSIRPTGEKLFFGSGTQLSVL.

The chain is built from TRBV19 and TRBJ1-6; TRBD1 is a possible D gene (5 bases). Germline lookup yields CDR1 LNHDA and CDR2 SQIVND (reference sequence). Trimming shortened V by 8 bases and J by 7 bases, and 12 bases separated the two germline ends. The CDR3 consists of 13 residues. The CDR3 region is CASGGTNNSPLHF. CDR3 coding DNA: TGTGCCAGTGGGGGGACGAACAATTCACCCCTCCACTTT.

This chain links TRBV10-2 with TRBJ1-5, with D uncertain. Germline V gene data show CDR1 as WSHSY and CDR2 as SAAADI. Trimming cost V 3 bases and J 1 base, with 7 bases left between them. The CDR3 runs to 14 residues. DNA of the CDR3: TGCGCCAGCAGTGACCCGTCCAGCAATCAGCCCCAGCATTTT. Residues: CASSDPSSNQPQHF.